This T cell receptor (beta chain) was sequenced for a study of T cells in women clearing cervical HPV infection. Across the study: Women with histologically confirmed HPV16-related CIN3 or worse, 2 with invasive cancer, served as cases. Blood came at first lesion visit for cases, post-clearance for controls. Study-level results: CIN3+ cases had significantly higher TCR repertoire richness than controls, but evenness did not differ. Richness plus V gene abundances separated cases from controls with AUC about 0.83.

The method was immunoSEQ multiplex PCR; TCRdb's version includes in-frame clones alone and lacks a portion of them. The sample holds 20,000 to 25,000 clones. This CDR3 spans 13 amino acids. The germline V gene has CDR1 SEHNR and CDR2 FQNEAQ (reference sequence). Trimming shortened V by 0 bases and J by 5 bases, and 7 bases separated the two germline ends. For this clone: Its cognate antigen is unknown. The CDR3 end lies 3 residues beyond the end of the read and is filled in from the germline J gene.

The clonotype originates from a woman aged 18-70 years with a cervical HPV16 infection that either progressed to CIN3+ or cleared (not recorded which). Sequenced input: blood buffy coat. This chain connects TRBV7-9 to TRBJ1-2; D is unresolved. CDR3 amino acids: CASSLAAGYGYTF. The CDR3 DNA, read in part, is TGTGCCAGCAGCTTAGCGGCAGGTTATGGC.